This T cell receptor (beta chain) was obtained from a study of shared clonotypes between healthy human individuals. In the naive CD8 group, cells lacked CD45RO and were positively selected for CCR7, so terminally differentiated effector memory CD45RA+ cells were left out. The study drew its donors from healthy HIV-negative adults without recent acute infections or vaccinations. Sequencing used immunoSEQ multiplex PCR; TCRdb keeps in-frame clones, though not all of them. Seen here are under 600,000 clones, 95% to 98% observed once, and the top ten hold 0.3%. The sample consisted of naive CD8+ T cells sorted from blood. The clonotype comes from a man aged 25-45 years in good health.

CDR3 protein: CASSQESGFPPNQPQHF. The CDR3 nucleotides are TGCGCCAGCAGCCAAGAGTCGGGGTTTCCTCCGAATCAGCCCCAGCATTTT. The chain links TRBV4-1 to TRBJ1-5; D is unclear. CDR1 MGHRA and CDR2 YSYEKL come from the germline V gene. Trimming stripped 0 bases from V and 4 bases from J, with 16 bases between. The CDR3 is 17 amino acids.